Listed below are T cell receptor beta chains from one sample, sequenced in a study of T cell responses to AZD1222 COVID-19 vaccine. Using immunoSEQ multiplex PCR, the repertoire was profiled, and TCRdb retains in-frame clones only, with some absent. Among under 200,000 clones listed, approximately 91% were seen once. The source material was peripheral blood, sampled on day 0 of AZD1222 vaccination. The receptors here all came from an adult in good health. Both conserved end residues are part of each CDR3. D genes are given only for firm matches. Clone size is given for some rows only: seen once, a few or many times, or a class if the clone is expanded.

J: TRBJ2-1
D: NA
V: TRBV7-9
size: many
length: 15
DNA: TGTGCCAGCAGCTTAAGGACAGAGTTGTACAATGAGCAGTTCTTC
CDR3: CASSLRTELYNEQFF

J: TRBJ1-2
D: NA
V: TRBV19
size: NA
length: 14
DNA: TGTGCCAGTAGGAGGGTGGGTTCCGAAGACGGCTACACCTTC
CDR3: CASRRVGSEDGYTF

J: TRBJ2-3
D: TRBD1
V: TRBV9
size: NA
length: 15
DNA: TGTGCCAGCAGCGCACAGGGGACATACACAGATACGCAGTATTTT
CDR3: CASSAQGTYTDTQYF

J: TRBJ1-1
D: NA
V: TRBV6-2/TRBV6-3
size: once
length: 15
DNA: TGTGCCAGCAGTGTTCGTGGGGGAGTGAACACTGAAGCTTTCTTT
CDR3: CASSVRGGVNTEAFF

J: TRBJ2-4
D: NA
V: TRBV6-1
size: NA
length: 17
DNA: TGTGCCAGCAGTGAAGGGGCAGGGTGGCAAACCAAAAACATTCAGTACTTC
CDR3: CASSEGAGWQTKNIQYF

J: TRBJ1-3
D: NA
V: TRBV18
size: few
length: 11
DNA: TGTGCCAGCTCCCCAGGAAACACCATATATTTT
CDR3: CASSPGNTIYF

J: TRBJ2-5
D: NA
V: TRBV5-1
size: NA
length: 14
DNA: TGCGCCAGCAGCTTGATGGGTACTGGAGAGACCCAGTACTTC
CDR3: CASSLMGTGETQYF

J: TRBJ1-3
D: NA
V: TRBV10-3
size: NA
length: 17
DNA: TGTGCCATCAGTGAAGGGCCCTCCTCCAGGGCTGGAAACACCATATATTTT
CDR3: CAISEGPSSRAGNTIYF

J: TRBJ2-7
D: NA
V: TRBV6-5
size: NA
length: 15
DNA: TGTGCCAGCAGCGATTCGACACCAAGCTCCTACGAGCAGTACTTC
CDR3: CASSDSTPSSYEQYF

J: TRBJ1-1
D: NA
V: TRBV7-3
size: NA
length: 13
DNA: TGTGCCAGCAGCTCCTACATGAACACTGAAGCTTTCTTT
CDR3: CASSSYMNTEAFF

J: TRBJ2-3
D: NA
V: TRBV12-5
size: NA
length: 13
DNA: TGTGCTAGTGGCCCACAGAACACAGATACGCAGTATTTT
CDR3: CASGPQNTDTQYF

J: TRBJ2-7
D: NA
V: TRBV6-5
size: NA
length: 13
DNA: TGTGCCAGCAGCCCACGATACGTAACCGAGCAGTACTTC
CDR3: CASSPRYVTEQYF

J: TRBJ2-2
D: TRBD2
V: TRBV10-3
size: NA
length: 18
DNA: TGTGCCATCAGTGAGTCGAAGGGAGCGGGGGGAAACACCGGGGAGCTGTTTTTT
CDR3: CAISESKGAGGNTGELFF

J: TRBJ2-2
D: TRBD2
V: TRBV9
size: few
length: 17
DNA: TGTGCCAGCAGCGTAGTGGCGGGAGGGCTCGTGGCCGGGGAGCTGTTTTTT
CDR3: CASSVVAGGLVAGELFF

J: TRBJ2-2
D: TRBD1
V: TRBV30
size: NA
length: 12
DNA: TGTGCCTTCGGACAGGTGAACGGGGAGCTGTTTTTT
CDR3: CAFGQVNGELFF

J: TRBJ2-2
D: TRBD1
V: TRBV2
size: NA
length: 16
DNA: TGTGCCAGCAGTGAACGGGACAGGGGTGCGACCGGGGAGCTGTTTTTT
CDR3: CASSERDRGATGELFF

J: TRBJ1-6
D: NA
V: TRBV5-4
size: NA
length: 18
DNA: TGTGCCAGCAGCCTTTCGACAGTCTCCAGCTCCTATAATTCACCCCTCCACTTT
CDR3: CASSLSTVSSSYNSPLHF

J: TRBJ2-5
D: TRBD1
V: TRBV2
size: NA
length: 15
DNA: TGTGCCAGCAGATTACAGGGGCCCGCCCGAGAGACCCAGTACTTC
CDR3: CASRLQGPARETQYF

J: TRBJ2-1
D: TRBD1
V: TRBV27
size: NA
length: 15
DNA: TGTGCCAGCAGTTTTCAGGGACAGGGGGCGAATGAGCAGTTCTTC
CDR3: CASSFQGQGANEQFF

J: TRBJ2-4
D: TRBD1
V: TRBV6-4
size: NA
length: 13
DNA: TGTGCCAGCAGTGTTCAGACAGGGAACATTCAGTACTTC
CDR3: CASSVQTGNIQYF

J: TRBJ1-1
D: NA
V: TRBV5-1
size: NA
length: 14
DNA: TGCGCCAGCAGCGTCCCCAGCGGGAACGCCGAAGCTTTCTTT
CDR3: CASSVPSGNAEAFF

J: TRBJ1-1
D: NA
V: TRBV24-1
size: NA
length: 14
DNA: TGTGCCACCAGTGCACCGGGAGAGAGGACTGAAGCTTTCTTT
CDR3: CATSAPGERTEAFF

J: TRBJ2-7
D: NA
V: TRBV9
size: NA
length: 18
DNA: TGTGCCAGCAGCGTAGCTCCCGATGTGAGGGGGGGGTCCTACGAGCAGTACTTC
CDR3: CASSVAPDVRGGSYEQYF

J: TRBJ2-7
D: TRBD1
V: TRBV6-2/TRBV6-3
size: NA
length: 15
DNA: TGTGCCAGCAGTTGGGGGACGTGGGGACAGGACGAGCAGTACTTC
CDR3: CASSWGTWGQDEQYF

J: TRBJ2-5
D: NA
V: TRBV4-3
size: NA
length: 13
DNA: TGCGCCAGCAGCCACTATAAGGGGGAGACCCAGTACTTC
CDR3: CASSHYKGETQYF

J: TRBJ2-1
D: NA
V: TRBV24-1
size: NA
length: 15
DNA: TGTGCCACCAGTGATTTCAGGGGCTCCTACAATGAGCAGTTCTTC
CDR3: CATSDFRGSYNEQFF

J: TRBJ2-7
D: NA
V: TRBV6-4
size: NA
length: 18
DNA: TGTGCCAGCAGAGAAAAACCAACGGGGGCCCCTAGCTCCTACGAGCAGTACTTC
CDR3: CASREKPTGAPSSYEQYF

J: TRBJ1-2
D: NA
V: TRBV7-2
size: NA
length: 12
DNA: TGTGCCAGCAGCATACGGACAGAGAGCTACACCTTC
CDR3: CASSIRTESYTF

J: TRBJ2-1
D: NA
V: TRBV4-3
size: NA
length: 18
DNA: TGCGCCAGCAGCCAAGCCCCCTTCTCTAGCGACTCCTACAATGAGCAGTTCTTC
CDR3: CASSQAPFSSDSYNEQFF

J: TRBJ2-7
D: TRBD1
V: TRBV9
size: NA
length: 16
DNA: TGTGCCAGCACTCCAGGGGTTGGACAGGGGGGCGGCGAGCAGTACTTC
CDR3: CASTPGVGQGGGEQYF

J: TRBJ1-1
D: NA
V: TRBV2
size: NA
length: 14
DNA: TGTGCCAGCAGTGTCCAGGGAGACGACACTGAAGCTTTCTTT
CDR3: CASSVQGDDTEAFF

J: TRBJ1-4
D: TRBD1
V: TRBV7-2
size: NA
length: 16
DNA: TGTGCCAGCAGCCCGCAGGGGGAGTTGGCTAATGAAAAACTGTTTTTT
CDR3: CASSPQGELANEKLFF

J: TRBJ1-4
D: NA
V: TRBV27
size: NA
length: 16
DNA: TGTGCCAGCAGCATAGACGGACGTGCAACTAATGAAAAACTGTTTTTT
CDR3: CASSIDGRATNEKLFF

J: TRBJ2-7
D: NA
V: TRBV4-2
size: NA
length: 13
DNA: TGTGCCAGCAGCCAAGATTCCCTCTACGAGCAGTACTTC
CDR3: CASSQDSLYEQYF

J: TRBJ2-1
D: NA
V: TRBV28
size: NA
length: 12
DNA: TGTGCCAGCAGTTTAAAAGGGAATGAGCAGTTCTTC
CDR3: CASSLKGNEQFF

J: TRBJ1-2
D: NA
V: TRBV14
size: once
length: 12
DNA: TGTGCCAGCATTTCAGGGCGTCATGGCTACACCTTC
CDR3: CASISGRHGYTF

J: TRBJ1-1
D: TRBD1
V: TRBV18
size: once
length: 15
DNA: TGTGCCAGCTCACTTAAAACAGGGGGATACACTGAAGCTTTCTTT
CDR3: CASSLKTGGYTEAFF

J: TRBJ2-7
D: NA
V: TRBV7-9
size: NA
length: 14
DNA: TGTGCCAGCAGCCCGAAGGGGTCTTCCTACGAGCAGTACTTC
CDR3: CASSPKGSSYEQYF

J: TRBJ1-4
D: NA
V: TRBV5-1
size: NA
length: 15
DNA: TGCGCCAGCAGCCGCCAAACAGGAATTAATGAAAAACTGTTTTTT
CDR3: CASSRQTGINEKLFF

J: TRBJ1-5
D: TRBD1
V: TRBV6-5
size: NA
length: 15
DNA: TGTGCCAGCAGTCCTTCCGGGACAGGGGGGTCAGGCCAGCATTTT
CDR3: CASSPSGTGGSGQHF

J: TRBJ2-6
D: NA
V: TRBV3-1/TRBV3-2
size: NA
length: 15
DNA: TGTGCCAGCAGCCCCAACGTGCCTCGGGCCAACGTCCTGACTTTC
CDR3: CASSPNVPRANVLTF

J: TRBJ2-3
D: NA
V: TRBV7-2
size: NA
length: 14
DNA: TGTGCCAGCAGCTTAAATGGCGGGACAGATACGCAGTATTTT
CDR3: CASSLNGGTDTQYF

J: TRBJ1-2
D: NA
V: TRBV27
size: NA
length: 15
DNA: TGTGCCAGCAGTTCCCTCAGGTTAGCTAACTATGGCTACACCTTC
CDR3: CASSSLRLANYGYTF

J: TRBJ1-1
D: NA
V: TRBV15
size: NA
length: 13
DNA: TGTGCCACCAGCAGAGATCGCGCCTCTGAAGCTTTCTTT
CDR3: CATSRDRASEAFF

J: TRBJ2-7
D: NA
V: TRBV4-2
size: NA
length: 17
DNA: TGTGCCAGCAGCCAAGAGGGGGCAGCCTTTAGCTCCTACGAGCAGTACTTC
CDR3: CASSQEGAAFSSYEQYF

J: TRBJ1-1
D: NA
V: TRBV29-1
size: once
length: 12
DNA: TGCAGCGTTGAAGGGGTGGGCACTGAAGCTTTCTTT
CDR3: CSVEGVGTEAFF

J: TRBJ1-1
D: NA
V: TRBV7-3
size: NA
length: 12
DNA: TGTGCCAGCAGCTTACCGGGCGGTGAAGCTTTCTTT
CDR3: CASSLPGGEAFF

J: TRBJ2-2
D: NA
V: TRBV7-2
size: NA
length: 15
DNA: TGTGCCAGCAGCTTCCGGGACTGGAGCACCGGGGAGCTGTTTTTT
CDR3: CASSFRDWSTGELFF

J: TRBJ1-6
D: TRBD1
V: TRBV11-2
size: once
length: 16
DNA: TGTGCCAGCAGCCAAGACAGGGCAGAATATAATTCACCCCTCCACTTT
CDR3: CASSQDRAEYNSPLHF

J: TRBJ2-3
D: TRBD1
V: TRBV9
size: NA
length: 14
DNA: TGTGCCAGCAGCGTTGGGCAGGGGGCAGATACGCAGTATTTT
CDR3: CASSVGQGADTQYF

J: TRBJ2-2
D: NA
V: TRBV9
size: once
length: 16
DNA: TGTGCCAGCGGCCCGGCCGGGACTCTCGACACCGGGGAGCTGTTTTTT
CDR3: CASGPAGTLDTGELFF